The 28 T cell receptor beta chains given below trace back to one sample, sequenced in a study of T-cell memory formation after mild COVID-19. TCRdb recomputed calls from the 5' RACE reads with MiXCR, one row per CDR3 protein. The profile covers about 320,000 distinct CDR3 sequences, with over 11% appearing a single time and roughly a fifth taken by the ten largest. Sequenced: PBMCs or a T cell subset sorted from them (not recorded which). All receptors come from a man younger than 30 who had mild COVID-19 (a few samples of this study predate the infection). Cell type and time point are not known.

The chain carries TRBV29-1 and TRBJ2-3; 8 bases align to TRBD1. The CDR3 consists of 16 residues. Germline V gives CDR1 SQVTM, CDR2 ANQGSEA. With V trimmed by 7 bases and J by 1 base, 13 bases remained unmatched. CDR3 coding DNA: TGCAGCGCAGGACAGGGTATTAATTATGGCACAGATACGCAGTATTTT. As protein: CSAGQGINYGTDTQYF.

The table lists this clonotype with a few counts. The gene calls are TRBV7-9 and TRBJ2-5; 7 bases agree with TRBD1. After removal of 7 bases from V and 4 bases from J, the junction contained 3 bases not matched to a gene. The CDR3 covers 12 residues. CDR1 and CDR2 (germline): SEHNR, FQNEAQ (reference sequence). This CDR3 reads CASTGGGETQYF. The CDR3 DNA reads as TGTGCCAGCACAGGGGGTGGAGAGACCCAGTACTTC.

This clonotype was seen only a few times. V is TRBV4-3 and J is TRBJ2-7, with 10 nucleotides matching TRBD2. The CDR3 is made up of 17 amino acids. Germline-derived CDR1 and CDR2 are LGHNA and YSLEER. The V segment lost 0 bases and the J segment 5 bases; nucleotides outside the gene matches: 10. The CDR3 loop reads CASSQDSQRGGSDEQYF. As DNA, the CDR3 is TGCGCCAGCAGCCAAGATTCTCAGCGGGGGGGCAGCGACGAGCAGTACTTC.

This clonotype has more than one count but fewer than ten. The chain has TRBV20-1 and TRBJ1-2; D not resolved. Germline V CDR1 and CDR2: DFQATT, SNEGSKA (reference sequence). V lost 0 bases, J lost 6 bases, and 11 bases lay in between. CDR3 size: 13 residues. CDR3 bases: TGCAGTGCTAGAGAGGGAACTTCCGATGGCTACACCTTC. Its protein product is CSAREGTSDGYTF.

The chain joins TRBV12-3 or TRBV12-4 to TRBJ2-3, with 14 bases lining up with TRBD2. There are 15 residues in the CDR3. V lost 5 bases, J lost 4 bases, and 2 bases stayed unmatched. CDR3 sequence: CASSRTSGGSDTQYF. The DNA for the CDR3 is TGTGCCAGCAGTCGGACTAGCGGGGGGTCAGATACGCAGTATTTT.

This clonotype was observed a few times. The chain carries TRBV7-9 and TRBJ2-2; D remains unclear. Germline V gene lookup returns CDR1 SEHNR and CDR2 FQNEAQ (reference sequence). Between the trimmed V and J ends, which lost 3 bases and 4 bases, there was a span of 9 bases. The CDR3 has 14 amino acids. CDR3 bases: TGTGCCAGCAGCTTCAACAGTCTCACCGGGGAGCTGTTTTTT. It encodes CASSFNSLTGELFF.

V gene TRBV6-2 or TRBV6-3 combines with J gene TRBJ2-1; TRBD2 is a possible D gene (5 bases). The CDR3 is 13 residues long. V was shortened by 6 bases and J by 6 bases, with 12 bases between the two germline ends. Per germline, CDR1 MNHEY and CDR2 SVGEGT. The CDR3 DNA follows: TGTGCCAGCAGATTGAGTCGGGGCAATGAGCAGTTCTTC. The encoded protein is CASRLSRGNEQFF.

This clonotype was counted a few times. The gene calls are TRBV6-6 and TRBJ2-5, with a possible D match to TRBD1 (6 bases). This CDR3 region has 17 residues. V was clipped by 2 bases and J by 2 bases, with 18 bases between them. The germline gives CDR1 MNHNY, CDR2 SVGAGI (reference sequence). CDR3 sequence: CASSYLGLPQGQETQYF. CDR3 nucleotide sequence: TGTGCCAGCAGTTACCTTGGCCTACCACAGGGACAAGAGACCCAGTACTTC.

The V call is TRBV28, the J call TRBJ2-5; TRBD1 matches at 7 bases. The CDR3 totals 14 residues. The ends lost 3 bases at V and 5 bases at J; junction bases unmatched: 6. Germline assignment: CDR1 MDHEN and CDR2 SYDVKM. The CDR3 here is CASSLTGFQETQYF. CDR3 coding DNA: TGTGCCAGCAGTTTGACAGGGTTCCAGGAGACCCAGTACTTC.

This clonotype was recorded a few times. A much larger clone lies one base from this, so it may be a read error. The chain has TRBV12-3 or TRBV12-4 and TRBJ1-2; TRBD1 aligns across 9 bases. The CDR3 consists of 13 residues. Trimming removed 7 bases from V and 4 bases from J; junction bases left unmatched: 4. Written as DNA, the CDR3 is TGTGCCAGCACTCAGGACAGGGGCTATGGCTACACCTTC. Protein: CASTQDRGYGYTF.

J is TRBJ2-2 and V is TRBV28; D is uncertain. With 3 bases removed from V and 6 bases from J, the gap between germline ends came to 11 bases. The CDR3 covers 14 residues. Germline V CDR1 and CDR2: MDHEN, SYDVKM. The CDR3 sequence: CASSFWFVAGELFF. The DNA of the CDR3 is TGTGCCAGCAGTTTTTGGTTCGTCGCCGGGGAGCTGTTTTTT.

The sample holds many counts of this clonotype. The V call is TRBV20-1, the J call TRBJ2-1, with 11 bases lining up with TRBD2. The CDR3 consists of 17 residues. Germline V gene sequence: CDR1 DFQATT, CDR2 SNEGSKA (reference sequence). J lost 4 bases, V lost 2 bases, and 10 bases had no gene match. CDR3 coding DNA: TGCAGTGCTAGATCACTAGCGGGGGATCCACGTTACAATGAGCAGTTCTTC. Amino acids: CSARSLAGDPRYNEQFF.

In this sample, this clonotype turned up a few times. The chain joins TRBV6-2 or TRBV6-3 to TRBJ1-2; a possible D gene is TRBD1 (5 bases). Germline CDR1 MNHEY, CDR2 SVGEGT. The CDR3 contains 17 residues. Trimming removed 4 bases from V and 2 bases from J, with 20 bases in between. CDR3 sequence: CASSSAPREGSNYGYTF. The CDR3 nucleotides are TGTGCCAGCAGTTCTGCACCCAGGGAGGGATCCAACTATGGCTACACCTTC.

The chain recombines TRBV20-1 with TRBJ1-1; 7 nucleotides align to TRBD1. The germline gives CDR1 DFQATT, CDR2 SNEGSKA (reference sequence). The CDR3 consists of 16 residues. Trimming took 3 bases from V and 0 from J; bases not matched to a gene: 10. This chain's CDR3 is CSASDSGTVMNTEAFF. The CDR3, as DNA: TGCAGTGCTAGTGACAGTGGGACAGTGATGAACACTGAAGCTTTCTTT.

V and J are TRBV7-9 and TRBJ1-2; D not resolved. Germline loops: CDR1 SEHNR, CDR2 FQNEAQ (reference sequence). There are 14 residues in the CDR3. V lost 3 bases to trimming and J lost 3 bases, with 11 bases between them. The CDR3 loop is CASSFQRGDYGYTF. Written as DNA, the CDR3 is TGTGCCAGCAGCTTCCAGCGGGGAGACTATGGCTACACCTTC.

The CDR3 spells CASSQGEGGYTEAFF. CDR3 nucleotide sequence: TGTGCCAGCAGCCAAGGCGAAGGGGGCTACACTGAAGCTTTCTTT. The rearrangement links TRBV3-1 to TRBJ1-1, with 7 bases aligning to TRBD1. The CDR3 consists of 15 residues. Germline lookup yields CDR1 LGHDT and CDR2 YNNKEL (reference sequence). J gave up 3 bases and V 1 base, and 5 bases lay outside the gene matches.

This clonotype was recorded a few times. The V call is TRBV29-1, the J call TRBJ2-2; maybe TRBD1 (7 bases). V gave up 6 bases and J gave up 5 bases, with 10 bases separating them. This CDR3 is built from 12 residues. Germline CDR1 is SQVTM and CDR2 is ANQGSEA. The CDR3 loop reads CSVQGGTGELFF. CDR3 coding DNA: TGCAGCGTCCAGGGGGGTACCGGGGAGCTGTTTTTT.

V is TRBV19 and J is TRBJ1-1, with unresolved D. The CDR3 is 15 residues long. The V gene's germline CDR1 is LNHDA and CDR2 SQIVND (reference sequence). V shed 5 bases and J shed 1 base, with 14 bases lying between them. This chain's CDR3 is CASSHRELRNTEAFF. The CDR3, as DNA: TGTGCCAGTAGTCATCGTGAGTTGAGGAACACTGAAGCTTTCTTT.

The V and J genes are TRBV19 and TRBJ2-1, with 9 bases lining up with TRBD2. Trimming took 8 bases from V and 6 from J; bases not matched to a gene: 11. The CDR3 consists of 15 residues. Germline V gene data show CDR1 as LNHDA and CDR2 as SQIVND (reference sequence). CDR3 coding DNA: TGTGCCAGTTCCCCAGCGGGGGGATACCCCAATGAGCAGTTCTTC. It is translated as CASSPAGGYPNEQFF.

This clonotype has a handful of counts. The chain carries TRBV9 and TRBJ2-2; TRBD1 might be the D (5 bases). CDR1 and CDR2 from the germline V gene are SGDLS and YYNGEE. The CDR3 spans 17 residues. Trimming took 5 bases from V and 0 from J, leaving 17 bases between them. CDR3 protein: CASREPGAGTNTGELFF. CDR3 in DNA: TGTGCCAGCAGAGAACCTGGGGCAGGGACGAACACCGGGGAGCTGTTTTTT.

The chain uses TRBV7-2 and TRBJ2-7, with 11 positions matching TRBD2. Trimming at V came to 1 base and at J to 7 bases, leaving 6 bases not matched to a gene. The CDR3 length is 15 residues. From germline, CDR1 is SGHTA and CDR2 FQGNSA. Here the CDR3 reads CASSLGLAGGQEQYF. The CDR3, as DNA: TGTGCCAGCAGCTTAGGTTTAGCGGGGGGGCAGGAGCAGTACTTC. The complete variable domain, with remaining parts taken from reference TRBV7-2 and TRBJ2-7, reads GAGVSQSPSNKVTEKGKDVELRCDPISGHTALYWYRQSLGQGLEFLIYFQGNSAPDKSGLPSDRFSAERTGGSVSTLTIQRTQQEDSAVYLCASSLGLAGGQEQYFGPGTRLTVT.

The chain joins TRBV7-2 to TRBJ1-5, with 8 bases matching TRBD1. The trim removed 3 bases at V and 5 bases at J, leaving 3 bases unmatched. Germline V lookup: CDR1 SGHTA, CDR2 FQGNSA. This CDR3 is 14 amino acids long. The CDR3 is CASSFGQGDQPQHF. CDR3 sequence (DNA): TGTGCCAGCAGCTTCGGACAGGGCGATCAGCCCCAGCATTTT.

This clonotype was observed a few times. The chain couples TRBV4-1 to TRBJ1-2; TRBD1 aligns across 7 bases. Germline CDR1 reads MGHRA; CDR2 reads YSYEKL. V shed 3 bases, J shed 7 bases, and the junction held 5 bases outside the gene matches. The CDR3 consists of 13 residues. The CDR3 is CASSHTRGSGYTF. The DNA for the CDR3 is TGCGCCAGCAGCCACACCAGGGGGTCTGGCTACACCTTC.

In its sample, this clonotype was seen once. This rearrangement joins TRBV19 to TRBJ1-2; 9 nucleotides align to TRBD1. J gave up 4 bases and V 7 bases, and 10 bases lay outside the gene matches. CDR1 and CDR2 from the germline V gene are LNHDA and SQIVND (reference sequence). The CDR3 loop spans 15 amino acids. The CDR3 reads CASTSPGQGTYGYTF. The CDR3 nucleotides are TGTGCCAGTACCTCACCCGGACAGGGGACCTATGGCTACACCTTC.

This clonotype was counted between two and nine times. The chain has TRBV7-8 and TRBJ2-1; 12 positions match TRBD2. The CDR3 runs 15 residues. Germline-derived CDR1 and CDR2 are SGHVS and FQNEAQ. Germline trimming cut 4 bases from V and 4 bases from J; bases unmatched to any gene: 2. The DNA of the CDR3 is TGTGCCAGCAGCTGGACTAGCGGGGAGTACAATGAGCAGTTCTTC. Its protein is CASSWTSGEYNEQFF.

A few counts support this clonotype. The chain couples TRBV29-1 to TRBJ2-1; D possibly matches TRBD1 or TRBD2 (5 bases each). Trimming cost V 7 bases and J 4 bases, with 20 bases left between them. CDR1 and CDR2 (germline): SQVTM, ANQGSEA. The CDR3 runs to 15 residues. CDR3 amino acids: CSGAGTSLGYNEQFF. The CDR3 region has the DNA TGCAGCGGGGCAGGGACGTCTCTTGGTTACAATGAGCAGTTCTTC.

The DNA for the CDR3 is TGTGCCAGCAGCTTAGGGCCGGGAAACTACGAGCAGTACGTC. It codes for CASSLGPGNYEQYV. The chain carries TRBV7-9 and TRBJ2-7, with D tentatively TRBD2 (5 bases). Per germline, CDR1 SEHNR and CDR2 FQNEAQ (reference sequence). Trimming left V 1 base short and J 3 bases short, with 10 bases between. The CDR3 sequence is 14 residues long.

J is TRBJ2-1 and V is TRBV2; TRBD2 agrees at 9 bases. J gave up 5 bases and V 7 bases, and 6 bases lay outside the gene matches. CDR1 and CDR2 (germline): SNHLY, FYNNEI. This CDR3 is built from 14 residues. Written as DNA, the CDR3 is TGTGCCAGCACCCCGGGACTAGCACACAATGAGCAGTTCTTC. Translation: CASTPGLAHNEQFF.